The source of this T cell receptor beta chain is a study of tumor and adjacent non-tumor tissue in lung cancer (dated by TCRdb to the late 2010s). Study-wide context: By cancer type, the cohort comprised some twelve adenocarcinoma patients, 2 squamous cell carcinoma patients and 1 small cell lung cancer patient. Ages among the roughly 15 patients ranged from about 30 to 80 years, there were ten or so men and 5 women, and disease was at TNM stage I to III. In total, sequencing yielded fewer than 150 million productive TCRbeta reads, which works out to an average of about 4.2 million reads per sample. Using bulk TCRbeta repertoires from over 14 lung cancer patients, the study set lung tumor tissue side by side with matched distant non-tumor lung tissue. More than 25 paired specimens, one tumor and one normal lung sample per patient, were profiled by TCRbeta CDR3 sequencing.

The protocol used for the library was multiplex PCR. Instrument used: Illumina HiSeq 2500. TCRbeta libraries were constructed through three rounds of nested PCR with primers (Table S4) according to protocols modified from ARM-PCR. PCR products of 200-500 bp were gel-excised and purified with the QIAquick gel extraction kit before sequencing. The authors' analysis ran thus. Reads were cleaned using Trimmomatic, were merged into complete CDR3 sequences using FLASH, and were assigned to V(D)J germline segments using MiTCR. Clonal diversity was calculated as the inverse Simpson's index using VDJtools. Productive reads were defined as in-frame sequences without a premature stop codon. The public sequencing data were trimmed at Q25 with fastp and processed into clonotypes with MiXCR by TCRdb, which kept only in-frame beta chains. Rows with one shared CDR3 protein collapse into an entry with the most common genes and DNA. It is TCRdb's table, rather than the study itself, that gives the V and J calls and clone size. This sample holds about 93,000 distinct CDR3 sequences; approximately 65% were observed only once. Of the sample, approximately 20% is held by the ten largest clones.

This clonotype was seen ten or more times. Which antigen it targets is not known. There are no base qualities to consult, and no much larger clone falls within one base. Here is what the overall study found, with its caveats: Tumor tissue showed significantly higher TCR diversity (inverse Simpson) than normal lung tissue, at 431.37 vs 166.20 (P = 0.0075, Mann-Whitney U test). The top 100 clones accounted for a significantly larger cumulative portion of the repertoire in normal lung than in tumor tissue. The sequencing platform is not named in the methods, and unique molecular identifiers are not mentioned. Because peripheral blood was not sequenced, blood TCRbeta repertoires in the lung cancer patients of the study were not examined. Only around 15 patients were included in the cohort, and the need for larger samples and more detailed clinical data was noted by the authors. Younger patients had significantly higher TCR diversity, and higher tumor TCR diversity was associated with shorter overall and disease-free survival.

Spanning cysteine to phenylalanine, the CDR3 consists of 15 amino acids. CDR3 DNA is the only sequence kept; it has 45 bases, read in frame from the first base. V gives up 5 bases and J gives up 1 base, and the segment between their germline ends measures 12 bases. Reading the germline V gene gives CDR1 MNHEY and CDR2 SVGAGI. RNA was isolated from bulk, unsorted tissue, and RNA quality was assessed with a NanoDrop ND-1000 and an Agilent 2100. The donors were newly diagnosed lung cancer patients admitted for thoracic surgery in China from August to November 2014 who had not received prior chemotherapy. Patients who had received previous radiotherapy or chemotherapy, or who had another concurrent cancer, were excluded from the study. Surgical tissue pieces of about 1-2.3 cm3 were preserved in RNAlater solution and were kept at -80 degrees C until use.

The sequence joins TRBV6-5 to TRBJ2-4; the D element might be TRBD1 or TRBD2, as each aligns at 5 bases. This receptor was obtained from a man in his 60s with non-small cell lung cancer. Source material: lung tumor tissue. The DNA reads as follows: TGTGCCAGCAGTCGGGGCGGTCTCGCCAAAAACATTCAGTACTTC. Its protein reads: CASSRGGLAKNIQYF.